Listed below are T cell receptor beta chains from one sample, sequenced in a study of OX40 agonist ivuxolimab in advanced cancers. The table came from immunoSEQ multiplex PCR; TCRdb's copy has only in-frame clones and leaves some out. The table includes around 35,000 clones, roughly 80% detected once. The material sequenced was CD4+ or CD8+ T cells sorted from blood, taken in a trial of the OX40 agonist ivuxolimab. These TCRs come from an adult with an advanced solid tumor such as melanoma, head and neck, liver or kidney cancer. Both conserved end residues are part of each CDR3. The D gene is left open where the match is weak. Clone size is shown for a subset of rows, as once, few, many or a class of expanded clone.

>TRBV11-2|.|.|TRBJ2-2
CASSLEYGARGELFF
TGTGCCAGCAGCTTAGAATACGGGGCAAGGGGGGAGCTGTTTTTT
>TRBV7-9|.|TRBD2|TRBJ2-5
CASSFFASGGAETQYF
TGTGCCAGCAGCTTCTTCGCTAGCGGGGGGGCCGAGACCCAGTACTTC
>TRBV7-8|.|.|TRBJ2-7
CASSSQGGSYEQYF
TGTGCCAGCAGCTCTCAGGGTGGTTCCTACGAGCAGTACTTC
>TRBV7-2|.|.|TRBJ1-3
CASSFGRGGGNTIYF
TGTGCCAGCAGCTTTGGTCGGGGAGGCGGAAACACCATATATTTT
>TRBV27|.|.|TRBJ2-7
CASSSRPPYEQYF
TGTGCCAGCAGCTCCCGACCCCCCTACGAGCAGTACTTC
>TRBV5-6|.|.|TRBJ1-5
CASSFLAGDGGRISQPQHF
TGTGCCAGCAGCTTTTTAGCGGGGGACGGAGGGAGGATCAGTCAGCCCCAGCATTTT
>TRBV7-9|.|TRBD1|TRBJ2-7
CASSLYGTGLYEQYF
TGTGCCAGCAGCTTATATGGGACAGGGCTTTACGAGCAGTACTTC
>TRBV5-4|few|.|TRBJ2-7
CASSFLPAHSYEQYF
TGTGCCAGCAGCTTTCTCCCGGCCCACTCCTACGAGCAGTACTTC
>TRBV4-2|.|TRBD1|TRBJ1-2
CASSPQGNYGYTF
TGTGCCAGCAGCCCACAGGGGAACTATGGCTACACCTTC
>TRBV29-1|.|.|TRBJ1-1
CSGGRAGEAFF
TGCAGCGGAGGCCGGGCAGGGGAAGCTTTCTTT
>TRBV7-6|.|TRBD1|TRBJ2-7
CASRVTGGFRGSHYEQYF
TGTGCCAGCAGGGTTACAGGGGGATTTAGGGGATCCCACTACGAGCAGTACTTC
>TRBV7-6|.|.|TRBJ1-3
CASSLSPGGNTIYF
TGTGCCAGCAGCTTATCACCGGGAGGAAACACCATATATTTT
>TRBV7-2|.|.|TRBJ2-5
CASSLQGIFGETQYF
TGTGCCAGCAGCTTACAGGGCATCTTTGGGGAGACCCAGTACTTC
>TRBV6-5|.|.|TRBJ1-2
CASRRDSHYGYTF
TGTGCCAGCAGAAGAGACAGCCACTATGGCTACACCTTC
>TRBV7-9|.|.|TRBJ1-1
CASSLIWSEHTEAFF
TGTGCCAGCAGCTTAATATGGTCGGAACACACTGAAGCTTTCTTT
>TRBV7-8|.|.|TRBJ2-5
CASRYEMPQETQYF
TGTGCCAGCAGATATGAGATGCCTCAAGAGACCCAGTACTTC
>TRBV5-1|.|.|TRBJ1-1
CASSYSQSLNTEAFF
TGCGCCAGCAGCTATTCTCAGAGCCTGAACACTGAAGCTTTCTTT
>TRBV30|few|TRBD1|TRBJ1-2
CAWSQGQGIFGYTF
TGTGCCTGGAGCCAAGGACAGGGGATTTTTGGCTACACCTTC
>TRBV5-1|.|.|TRBJ1-2
CASSLVPINYGYTF
TGCGCCAGCAGCTTGGTACCGATCAACTATGGCTACACCTTC
>TRBV6-1|.|.|TRBJ2-1
CASSEPQSSYNEQFF
TGTGCCAGCAGTGAACCCCAGAGCTCCTACAATGAGCAGTTCTTC
>TRBV10-1|.|TRBD2|TRBJ2-1
CASSDMGLAGVNEQFF
TGCGCCAGCAGTGACATGGGCCTAGCGGGGGTCAATGAGCAGTTCTTC
>TRBV28|.|.|TRBJ1-5
CASSLNQPQHF
TGTGCCAGCAGTTTAAATCAGCCCCAGCATTTT